This T cell receptor beta chain was captured in a study of blood T cell repertoires in COVID-19. About the research overall: Sources were T cells, B-cell-depleted T cells, or PBMCs; the material itself was cDNA or gDNA.

Seattle researchers signed up patients amid active infection and tracked them longitudinally. The CDR3 runs 14 residues. The V and J ends lost 6 bases and 1 base, in that order; junction bases with no gene match: 4. CDR1 is WNHNN, CDR2 SYGVQD, per germline (reference sequence). In the source study's methods: Reference gene primer amplification yielded estimated nucleated cell counts. The data were produced by immunoSEQ multiplex PCR, yet TCRdb's version contains in-frame clones alone and is incomplete. The V and J calls and clone size are taken from that table; D and trimming were inferred from the DNA. Of 200,000 to 250,000 clones in the sample, 81% were seen once.

The genes are TRBV10-1 and TRBJ2-3; 7 nucleotides agree with TRBD2. Sequencing was carried out using peripheral blood. This sequence was found in a woman older than 75 with COVID-19, enrolled during active disease. Here the CDR3 DNA reads TGCGCCAGCAGCTCGGGGGGTGGCACAGATACGCAGTATTTT. Translated: CASSSGGGTDTQYF.